This TCR beta chain was sequenced for a study of blood T cell repertoires in COVID-19. Study at large: Specimens from acute and convalescent COVID-19 originated in the United States, Italy and Spain. T cells, B-cell-depleted T cells, or PBMCs supplied cDNA or gDNA.

Original handling: Nucleated cell counts were estimated from reference gene primer amplification. Clones were read by immunoSEQ multiplex PCR, and TCRdb kept only the in-frame ones, dropping some. V and J calls and clone size are as listed in that table; D and trimming were resolved from the DNA. In the table there are tens of thousands of clones, roughly 91% of which are singletons. This CDR3 is 14 amino acids long. V lost 1 base, J lost 7 bases, and 12 bases lay in between. Germline lookup yields CDR1 SGDLS and CDR2 YYNGEE. The source of this sequence is a human donor in a cohort sampled during active COVID-19. The sequencing input was peripheral blood. The chain carries TRBV9 and TRBJ2-1; TRBD2 might be the D (5 bases). DNA for the CDR3: TGTGCCAGCAGCGTAAGGGTTACGGGAAATGAGCAGTTCTTC. This sequence encodes CASSVRVTGNEQFF.